This TCR beta chain is from a study of spatial heterogeneity in lung cancer. Study background: Across tumor regions, counts of TCR transcripts showed a strong correlation with a T cell module score derived from matched bulk RNA-seq. Study-level findings and limits: As ubiquitous and regional nonsynonymous mutations varied, counts of ubiquitous and regional expanded TCRs tracked them, respectively. Higher tumor mutation counts went along with higher counts of expanded intratumoral alpha and beta TCRs.

Per the germline V gene, CDR1 is KGHSH and CDR2 is LQKENI. Trimming took 3 bases from V and 7 from J, leaving 13 bases between them. There are 14 residues in the CDR3. MiXCR, applied by TCRdb to the 5' RACE reads, yields one record per CDR3 protein. The sample lists some 7,400 distinct CDR3 sequences; more than 6.5% were seen once. This clonotype was counted ten times or more. Its antigen is unidentified. The library was prepared for alpha chains; this beta chain is a stray read, so its frequency means little. Time point of the sample: sample taken at primary tumor resection. Samples came from 70 to 80 TRACERx patients with untreated early-stage lung cancer. Whole RNA, which was extracted from tumor, nontumor lung tissue or frozen PBMC, was sequenced without any cell sorting.

The rearrangement links TRBV18 to TRBJ2-4, with a possible D match to TRBD1 (5 bases). The sample in question was lung tumor tissue, obtained at surgery. The origin of this receptor is a female donor with early-stage non-small cell lung cancer. The DNA for the CDR3 is TGTGCCAGCTCACCCCAGGGATCGTATAACATTCAGTACTTC. It codes for CASSPQGSYNIQYF.